Listed below are T cell receptor beta chains from one sample, sequenced in a study of beta chain features in type 1 diabetes. Repertoires were generated with immunoSEQ multiplex PCR, while TCRdb's copy carries only in-frame clones and drops some. Of tens of thousands of clones in the sample, under 45% were seen once. Sequencing was performed on Tregs from blood. These receptors originate from a man aged 25 to 45 with type 1 diabetes. The CDR3 runs from the conserved cysteine through the conserved F or W. A D gene is named only where the DNA matches it firmly. Size is stated for part of the rows, as once, few or many counts, or as a class when the clone is expanded.

TRBV7-3	TRBJ2-2	NA	TRBD1	CASSATGGRTGELFF	TGTGCCAGCAGTGCTACAGGGGGCCGGACCGGGGAGCTGTTTTTT
TRBV15	TRBJ1-1	few	TRBD1	CATSSASGTDTKNTEAFF	TGTGCCACCAGCAGTGCCTCCGGGACAGACACCAAGAACACTGAAGCTTTCTTT
TRBV5-1	TRBJ1-4	NA	NA	CASSLRQATNEKLFF	TGCGCCAGCAGCCTTCGACAGGCAACTAATGAAAAACTGTTTTTT
TRBV7-9	TRBJ2-2	few	NA	CASSLYGRDTGELFF	TGTGCCAGCAGCTTATATGGCAGGGACACCGGGGAGCTGTTTTTT
TRBV29-1	TRBJ1-1	few	NA	CSVGRPNTEAFF	TGCAGCGTTGGGAGACCGAACACTGAAGCTTTCTTT
TRBV7-2	TRBJ1-3	NA	NA	CASSTRELSGNTIYF	TGTGCCAGCAGTACTCGGGAGCTATCTGGAAACACCATATATTTT
TRBV7-2	TRBJ2-7	NA	TRBD2	CASSLGGTSGSYEQYF	TGTGCCAGCAGCTTGGGGGGGACTAGCGGGAGCTACGAGCAGTACTTC
TRBV7-2	TRBJ1-3	NA	TRBD1	CASSFLPGQGRTIYF	TGTGCCAGCAGCTTCCTACCGGGACAGGGTCGGACCATATATTTT
TRBV7-3	TRBJ2-2	NA	TRBD1	CANSLIGGQGAAGELFF	TGTGCCAACAGCTTAATAGGTGGACAGGGGGCGGCCGGGGAGCTGTTTTTT
TRBV7-8	TRBJ2-7	NA	TRBD2	CASSLRASGRALTYEQYF	TGTGCCAGCAGCTTACGCGCTAGCGGGAGGGCCCTCACCTACGAGCAGTACTTC
TRBV5-4	TRBJ2-7	few	NA	CASSSQYEQYF	TGTGCCAGCAGTTCACAATACGAGCAGTACTTC
TRBV7-6	TRBJ2-3	NA	NA	CASSTQDRSPQYF	TGTGCCAGCAGCACACAAGACAGATCCCCGCAGTATTTT
TRBV18	TRBJ2-7	few	TRBD1	CASSPAGGYEQYF	TGTGCCAGCTCACCAGCAGGGGGCTACGAGCAGTACTTC
TRBV7-9	TRBJ2-1	NA	TRBD2	CASRLGLAGGNNEQFF	TGTGCCAGCAGACTGGGACTAGCGGGAGGAAACAATGAGCAGTTCTTC
TRBV29-1	TRBJ2-3	NA	TRBD2	CSSSGPSGTGDTQYF	TGCAGCTCAAGTGGTCCTAGCGGAACCGGGGATACGCAGTATTTT
TRBV6-9	TRBJ2-3	few	TRBD1	CASSSPNARDRGTDTQYF	TGTGCCAGCAGTTCTCCTAACGCTCGGGACAGGGGCACAGATACGCAGTATTTT
TRBV19	TRBJ1-5	NA	NA	CASQQGWEQPQHF	TGTGCCAGCCAACAGGGTTGGGAACAGCCCCAGCATTTT
TRBV7-2	TRBJ1-4	NA	TRBD1	CASSGTENEKLFF	TGTGCCAGCAGCGGGACAGAGAATGAAAAACTGTTTTTT
TRBV11-1	TRBJ2-1	NA	TRBD2	CASSLSGGRANEQFF	TGTGCCAGCAGCTTATCTGGCGGGAGGGCCAATGAGCAGTTCTTC
TRBV4-1	TRBJ2-1	NA	NA	CASSQDRQVYNEQFF	TGCGCCAGCAGCCAAGATCGCCAGGTCTACAATGAGCAGTTCTTC
TRBV28	TRBJ2-1	NA	NA	CASMFGAPGDEQFF	TGTGCCAGCATGTTCGGGGCACCGGGGGATGAGCAGTTCTTC
TRBV14	TRBJ2-7	NA	NA	CASSQGRLSHYEQYF	TGTGCCAGCAGCCAAGGCAGGTTAAGTCACTACGAGCAGTACTTC
TRBV5-1	TRBJ2-3	once	TRBD2	CASSWPIAGGSTDTQYF	TGCGCCAGCAGCTGGCCTATAGCGGGAGGGTCTACAGATACGCAGTATTTT
TRBV2	TRBJ2-5	NA	TRBD1	CASRGQGREETQYF	TGTGCCAGCAGGGGACAGGGGAGGGAAGAGACCCAGTACTTC
TRBV27	TRBJ2-2	NA	NA	CASSTTWRGELFF	TGTGCCAGCAGCACTACGTGGAGGGGGGAGCTGTTTTTT
TRBV28	TRBJ2-7	few	NA	CASSLYTSSRDSEQYF	TGTGCCAGCAGTTTATATACTAGCTCGAGAGACAGCGAGCAGTACTTC
TRBV4-1	TRBJ2-1	NA	TRBD2	CASSQDLRAGGSYNEQFF	TGCGCCAGCAGCCAAGATCTGCGAGCGGGAGGTTCCTACAATGAGCAGTTCTTC
TRBV5-6	TRBJ2-3	few	TRBD1	CATQGQGTDTQYF	TGTGCCACCCAGGGACAGGGCACAGATACGCAGTATTTT
TRBV2	TRBJ2-2	NA	TRBD1	CASRTGGTGELFF	TGTGCCAGCAGGACAGGGGGAACCGGGGAGCTGTTTTTT